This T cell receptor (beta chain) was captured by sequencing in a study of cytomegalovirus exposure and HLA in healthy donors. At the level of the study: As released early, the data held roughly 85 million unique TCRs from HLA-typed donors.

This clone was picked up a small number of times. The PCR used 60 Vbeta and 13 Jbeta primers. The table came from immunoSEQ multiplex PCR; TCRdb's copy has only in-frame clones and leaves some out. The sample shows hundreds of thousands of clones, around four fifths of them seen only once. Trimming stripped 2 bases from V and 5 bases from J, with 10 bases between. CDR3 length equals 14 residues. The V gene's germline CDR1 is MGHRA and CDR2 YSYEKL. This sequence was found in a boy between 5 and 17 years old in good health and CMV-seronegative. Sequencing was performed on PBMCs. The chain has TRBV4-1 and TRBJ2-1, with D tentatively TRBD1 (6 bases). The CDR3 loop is CASSQSTGDNEQFF. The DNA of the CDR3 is TGCGCCAGCAGCCAATCGACAGGAGACAATGAGCAGTTCTTC.